Below are 7 T cell receptor beta chains sequenced from a single sample in a study of blood T cell repertoires in COVID-19. Data came from immunoSEQ multiplex PCR; TCRdb stores just in-frame clones and leaves some out. The table lists almost 250,000 clones, approximately 86% of them singletons, with 1.6% in the top ten. The material sequenced was PBMCs or T cells enriched from blood (not recorded which). The receptors were sampled from a woman in her forties or fifties who had recovered from COVID-19.

This clone was seen just once. CDR3 sequence reads: CASSSPGQDAGNTIYF. The CDR3 DNA reads TGTGCCAGCAGCTCCCCGGGACAGGACGCTGGAAACACCATATATTTT. The genes are TRBV7-3 and TRBJ1-3; 8 positions agree with TRBD1. The CDR3 extends over 16 amino acids. CDR1 SGHTA and CDR2 FQGTGA come from the germline V gene. The junction had 7 bases not matched to a gene; V was cut back by 4 bases and J by 2 bases. Full variable domain (rest looked up from reference TRBV7-3 and TRBJ1-3): GAGVSQTPSNKVTEKGKYVELRCDPISGHTALYWYRQSLGQGPEFLIYFQGTGAADDSGLPNDRFFAVRPEGSVSTLKIQRTERGDSAVYLCASSSPGQDAGNTIYFGEGSWLTVV.

The rearrangement uses TRBV19 and TRBJ1-1; 7 nucleotides align to TRBD1. Trimming removed 4 bases from V and 1 base from J; junction bases left unmatched: 3. The germline gives CDR1 LNHDA, CDR2 SQIVND (reference sequence). CDR3 size: 14 residues. CDR3 bases: TGTGCCAGTAGTAACAGGGGCCCGAACACTGAAGCTTTCTTT. Its protein is CASSNRGPNTEAFF. Using reference TRBV19 and TRBJ1-1 for the parts outside the CDR3, the full variable domain is DGGITQSPKYLFRKEGQNVTLSCEQNLNHDAMYWYRQDPGQGLRLIYYSQIVNDFQKGDIAEGYSVSREKKESFPLTVTSAQKNPTAFYLCASSNRGPNTEAFFGQGTRLTVV.

This rearrangement joins TRBV10-3 to TRBJ2-7, with 14 nucleotides matching TRBD2. The CDR3 consists of 18 residues. CDR1 and CDR2 from the germline V gene are ENHRY and SYGVKD. V was pared by 8 bases and J by 4 bases, with 16 bases of the junction left unmatched. The CDR3 reads CAIGTGGGTSGRMYEQYF. In DNA form, the CDR3 reads TGTGCCATCGGTACTGGGGGAGGGACTAGCGGGAGAATGTACGAGCAGTACTTC.

This clone was detected a few times. The rearrangement uses TRBV27 and TRBJ1-5; TRBD1 agrees at 9 bases. The V gene end was trimmed by 5 bases and the J gene end by 6 bases; junction bases not matched to a gene: 5. The CDR3 is made up of 14 amino acids. CDR1 is MNHEY, CDR2 SMNVEV, per germline (reference sequence). The DNA of the CDR3 is TGTGCCAGCAGTCACGGGACAGGGCCTCAGCCCCAGCATTTT. It encodes CASSHGTGPQPQHF.

This chain links TRBV9 with TRBJ1-4; D gene ambiguous. The CDR3 sequence is 14 residues long. Germline CDR1 SGDLS, CDR2 YYNGEE. V lost 0 bases and J lost 8, with 11 bases in between. CDR3 residues: CASSVAWQKEKLFF. CDR3 nucleotide sequence: TGTGCCAGCAGCGTAGCTTGGCAGAAGGAAAAACTGTTTTTT.

The CDR3 region has the DNA TGTGCCAGCAGCCACGACACCTACTATGGCTACACCTTC. Translation: CASSHDTYYGYTF. The chain combines TRBV7-9 with TRBJ1-2, with no clear D. V was trimmed by 5 bases and J by 3 bases, leaving 10 bases between them. There are 13 residues in the CDR3. Germline loops: CDR1 SEHNR, CDR2 FQNEAQ (reference sequence).

Remarks on this clone: One end of the junction varies from germline; a read error may be responsible. The chain links TRBV5-1 to TRBJ2-1; D is possibly TRBD2 (5 bases). Germline CDR1 SGHRS, CDR2 YFSETQ. The CDR3 runs to 12 residues. The CDR3 region has the DNA TGCGCCAGCACCCCCGGGGTGGGCGTTTGGATCTTC. Translating gives CASTPGVGVWIF.